The present entry profiles one T cell receptor beta chain with its context. Using immunoSEQ multiplex PCR, the repertoire was profiled, and TCRdb retains in-frame clones only, with some absent. The repertoire holds over 250,000 clones, with 90% as singletons. Germline V lookup: CDR1 MNHEY, CDR2 SMNVEV (reference sequence). This CDR3 spans 17 amino acids. The V and J ends lost 10 bases and 6 bases, in that order; junction bases with no gene match: 18. This sample was included in a study of blood T cell repertoires in COVID-19. Study context: Acute and convalescent COVID-19 specimens originated in the United States, Italy and Spain.

The V call is TRBV27, the J call TRBJ2-2; TRBD1 matches at 9 bases. This sequence originates from a woman in her thirties who had recovered from COVID-19. The sequenced sample was PBMCs or T cells enriched from blood (not recorded which). The CDR3 DNA reads TGTGCCACCAACGAATATGGGACAGGGTTGGTAGCCGGGGAGCTGTTTTTT. It is translated as CATNEYGTGLVAGELFF.